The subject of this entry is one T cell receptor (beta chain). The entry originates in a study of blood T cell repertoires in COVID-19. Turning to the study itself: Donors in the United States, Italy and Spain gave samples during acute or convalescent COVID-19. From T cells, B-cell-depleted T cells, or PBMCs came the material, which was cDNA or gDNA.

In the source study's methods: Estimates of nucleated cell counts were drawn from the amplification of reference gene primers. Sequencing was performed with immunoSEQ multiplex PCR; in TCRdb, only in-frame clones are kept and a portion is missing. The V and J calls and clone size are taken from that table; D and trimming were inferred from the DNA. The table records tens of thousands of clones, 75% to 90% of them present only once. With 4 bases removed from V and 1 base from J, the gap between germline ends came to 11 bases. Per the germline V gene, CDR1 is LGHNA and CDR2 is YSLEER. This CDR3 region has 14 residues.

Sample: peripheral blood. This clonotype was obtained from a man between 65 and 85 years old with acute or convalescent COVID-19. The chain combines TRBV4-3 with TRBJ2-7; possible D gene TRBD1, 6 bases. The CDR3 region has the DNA TGCGCCAGCAGCCTCCAACAGGGATCCTACGAGCAGTACTTC. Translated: CASSLQQGSYEQYF.